These T cell receptor beta chains were read from a single sample in a study of CD8 T cells in ankylosing spondylitis. TCRdb ran MiXCR on the 5' RACE reads and lists one entry per CDR3 protein. Altogether hundreds of thousands of distinct CDR3 sequences are present, 12% being singletons, with the ten largest covering approximately 0.51%. Sequences were obtained from blood, either unsorted or a sorted T cell fraction (not recorded which). Receptors were obtained from a male donor with ankylosing spondylitis. Both conserved end residues are part of each CDR3. A D gene is named only where the DNA matches it firmly. Only some rows state a clone size, as once, few, many or a class for expanded clones.

clone_size j_call d_call v_call cdr3_nt cdr3_aa
many TRBJ2-7 - TRBV4-1 TGCGCCAGCAGCCTCCGGGAAGGCTCCTACGAGCAGTACTTC CASSLREGSYEQYF
few TRBJ1-2 - TRBV20-1 TGCAGTGCCTGGGACACGGCTAACTATGGCTACACCTTC CSAWDTANYGYTF
many TRBJ1-1 - TRBV6-5 TGTGCCAGCAGTTACCGGCACAGGAACACTGAAGCTTTCTTT CASSYRHRNTEAFF
many TRBJ2-1 - TRBV3-1 TGTGCCAGCAGCCACGAACCCAGGGTTAGCTCCTACAATGAGCAGTTCTTC CASSHEPRVSSYNEQFF
- TRBJ2-7 - TRBV6-2/TRBV6-3 TGTGCCAGCAGTTACAATCGGGACTACGAGCAGTACTTC CASSYNRDYEQYF
- TRBJ2-7 TRBD1 TRBV5-1 TGCGCCAGCAGCATGACAGGGCCCTCCTACGAGCAGTACTTC CASSMTGPSYEQYF
few TRBJ1-5 - TRBV12-3/TRBV12-4 TGTGCCAGCAGATGGGACAACGGGGGCAATCAGCCCCAGCATTTT CASRWDNGGNQPQHF
many TRBJ2-5 - TRBV14 TGTGCCAGCAGCCAAGTTGGCAGGCCCTGGGAGACCCAGTACTTC CASSQVGRPWETQYF
few TRBJ2-1 TRBD2 TRBV27 TGTGCCACCGCGGGACTAGCGGGAGGACCGTCCTACAATGAGCAGTTCTTC CATAGLAGGPSYNEQFF
- TRBJ1-6 TRBD1 TRBV5-5 TGTGCCAGCAGCTTGACTATGGACAGGGTGAACTCACCCCTCCACTTT CASSLTMDRVNSPLHF
many TRBJ1-1 - TRBV5-5 TGTGCCAGCAGCTTTGGACAGTCTCCTGGCACTGAAGCTTTCTTT CASSFGQSPGTEAFF
- TRBJ2-7 - TRBV5-1 TGCGCCAGCGCGGAGCCCGGCGGCGAGCAGTACTTC CASAEPGGEQYF
few TRBJ1-2 TRBD1 TRBV9 TGTGCCAGCAGCGGAACGACAGGGGGCTATGGCTACACCTTC CASSGTTGGYGYTF
- TRBJ2-4 - TRBV15 TGTGCCACCCGACCTCGGGCAGGGAGCGACATTCAGTACTTC CATRPRAGSDIQYF
- TRBJ2-2 TRBD2 TRBV7-8 TGTGCCAGCAGCAAGCAACTAGCGGCCAACACCGGGGAGCTGTTTTTT CASSKQLAANTGELFF
few TRBJ1-1 - TRBV20-1 TGCAGTGCGATAGAGGATCCGTTGGCTGAAGCTTTCTTT CSAIEDPLAEAFF
few TRBJ1-3 - TRBV19 TGTGCCAGTAGTGTGGACGCAAGCTCTGGAAACACCATATATTTT CASSVDASSGNTIYF
- TRBJ1-5 - TRBV20-1 TGCAGTGCTAGCGGTTTTGGAAATCAGCCCCAGCATTTT CSASGFGNQPQHF
few TRBJ2-3 - TRBV15 TGTGCCACCAGCAGAGGAGTATCCACAGATACGCAGTATTTT CATSRGVSTDTQYF
- TRBJ2-3 - TRBV4-2 TGTGCCAGCAGCCAAGGTGGAGGGCCAGATACGCAGTATTTT CASSQGGGPDTQYF
- TRBJ2-1 - TRBV10-3 TGTGCCATCAGTGAGCGGCTCGGGCACAATGAGCAGTTCTTC CAISERLGHNEQFF
many TRBJ1-2 - TRBV10-3 TGTGCCATCAGTGAGACAGGAATCTATGGCTACACCTTC CAISETGIYGYTF
- TRBJ2-3 - TRBV7-2 TGTGCCAGCAGCTTAGGAGGGTGGCCCACAGATACGCAGTATTTT CASSLGGWPTDTQYF